The T cell receptor (beta chain) under discussion was sequenced for a study of blood T cell repertoires in COVID-19. Study-wide context: COVID-19 samples from acute and convalescent phases originated in the United States, Italy and Spain. T cells, B-cell-depleted T cells, or PBMCs provided the cDNA or gDNA that served as material.

TCRdb's table, derived via immunoSEQ multiplex PCR, lists solely in-frame clones and lacks some. The sample contains around 130,000 clones, 65% to 90% of which appear only once. Individuals aged about 18 to 90 years were recruited from fewer than 25 US areas. Which cohort a participant joined came from the clinical history participants gave. CDR1 is SGHTA and CDR2 is FQGTGA in the germline V gene. After removal of 2 bases from V and 0 bases from J, the junction contained 2 bases not matched to a gene. The CDR3 consists of 15 residues. V is TRBV7-3 and J is TRBJ2-7; 9 bases line up with TRBD2. This receptor was identified in a woman in her forties or fifties who had recovered from COVID-19. The specimen was PBMCs or T cells enriched from blood (not recorded which). CDR3 sequence: CASSLQRGASYEQYF. The DNA of the CDR3 is TGTGCCAGCAGCTTACAGCGGGGGGCCTCCTACGAGCAGTACTTC.